This entry lists 5 T cell receptor beta chains sequenced from one sample in a study of T cell repertoires in cytomegalovirus infection. These receptors are not linked to any known antigen. One entry per CDR3 protein results from TCRdb running MiXCR on the reads. Of 640,000 or so distinct CDR3 sequences in the sample, about 30% were seen once. This specimen consisted of cultured PBMCs, obtained from culture after CMV antigen stimulation. The source is a human donor in good health (CMV status not recorded). Some clones in this sample may be carry-over from other donors' samples.

The CDR3, as DNA: TGTGCCAGCAGCTTAGAAGTCCTATCCGGGACGGGCTTCGATCAGCCCCAGCATTTT. This sequence encodes CASSLEVLSGTGFDQPQHF. The V and J genes are TRBV7-8 and TRBJ1-5, with TRBD1 as a possible D gene (5 bases). V was pared by 1 base and J by 5 bases, with 24 bases between. This CDR3 region has 19 residues. From germline, CDR1 is SGHVS and CDR2 FQNEAQ. Combining the CDR3 with reference TRBV7-8 and TRBJ1-5 gives the whole variable domain GAGVSQSPRYKVAKRGQDVALRCDPISGHVSLFWYQQALGQGPEFLTYFQNEAQLDKSGLPSDRFFAERPEGSVSTLKIQRTQQEDSAVYLCASSLEVLSGTGFDQPQHFGDGTRLSIL.

This clonotype showed up just a few times. The genes are TRBV4-3 and TRBJ2-1; D is possibly TRBD2 (6 bases). V lost 0 bases, J lost 1 base, and 16 bases lay in between. The germline V gene encodes CDR1 LGHNA and CDR2 YSLEER. This CDR3 contains 18 residues. The CDR3 coding sequence is TGCGCCAGCAGCCAAGATCGAGACGGGAGTCTTTCCTACAATGAGCAGTTCTTC. Translated, it gives CASSQDRDGSLSYNEQFF.

The CDR3 reads CSVVTTGNTIYF. In DNA form, the CDR3 reads TGCAGCGTTGTAACGACTGGAAACACCATATATTTT. J is TRBJ1-3 and V is TRBV29-1; D call uncertain. The CDR3 has 12 amino acids. V was clipped by 4 bases and J by 2 bases, with 6 bases between them. Germline loops: CDR1 SQVTM, CDR2 ANQGSEA. The full variable domain, with the rest looked up from reference TRBV29-1 and TRBJ1-3, is SAVISQKPSRDICQRGTSLTIQCQVDSQVTMMFWYRQQPGQSLTLIATANQGSEATYESGFVIDKFPISRPNLTFSTLTVSNMSPEDSSIYLCSVVTTGNTIYFGEGSWLTVV.

This chain joins TRBV6-2 or TRBV6-3 and TRBJ2-5; D uncertain. The CDR3 length is 10 residues. V shed 7 bases and J shed 5 bases, with 5 bases lying between them. Germline V gene sequence: CDR1 MNHEY, CDR2 SVGEGT. The CDR3 bases are TGTGCCAGCAAGGGCGAGACCCAGTACTTC. Translated, it gives CASKGETQYF.

The chain carries TRBV6-6 and TRBJ2-7, with 7 nucleotides matching TRBD2. After removal of 2 bases from V and 3 bases from J, the junction contained 10 bases not matched to a gene. In germline, CDR1 is MNHNY, CDR2 SVGAGI (reference sequence). This CDR3 contains 16 residues. CDR3 bases: TGTGCCAGCAGTTACGCGGGAGTGGTGGGTTTCTACGAGCAGTACTTC. This sequence encodes CASSYAGVVGFYEQYF.